One sample yielded the 27 T cell receptor beta chains listed below, sequenced in a study of T cell responses to AZD1222 COVID-19 vaccine. The data were produced by immunoSEQ multiplex PCR, yet TCRdb's version contains in-frame clones alone and is incomplete. This table has some 200,000 clones, 90% appearing once. Sequenced here: peripheral blood, sampled on day 0 of AZD1222 vaccination. Receptors were obtained from an adult in good health.

This chain joins TRBV28 and TRBJ1-2, with 8 bases aligning to TRBD1. J lost 1 base, V lost 4 bases, and 5 bases had no gene match. Germline V lookup: CDR1 MDHEN, CDR2 SYDVKM. CDR3 length: 15 amino acids. The CDR3 here is CASSSQGAGNYGYTF. As DNA, the CDR3 is TGTGCCAGCAGTTCGCAGGGGGCGGGTAACTATGGCTACACCTTC.

The chain carries TRBV7-8 and TRBJ1-2; D may be TRBD1 (5 bases). CDR1 and CDR2 (germline): SGHVS, FQNEAQ. V was trimmed by 5 bases and J by 4 bases, leaving 17 bases between them. This CDR3 contains 15 residues. CDR3 loop: CASSVPRDGSYGYTF. DNA for the CDR3: TGTGCCAGCAGCGTACCCCGGGACGGATCCTATGGCTACACCTTC.

This rearrangement joins TRBV10-3 to TRBJ2-7, with 8 bases aligning to TRBD2. Trimming removed 4 bases from V and 3 bases from J; junction bases left unmatched: 8. Germline V CDR1 and CDR2: ENHRY, SYGVKD. The length of the CDR3 is 15 residues. Here the CDR3 reads CAISGFGGGSYEQYF. CDR3 sequence (DNA): TGTGCCATCAGTGGATTCGGGGGGGGAAGCTACGAGCAGTACTTC.

The J gene is TRBJ1-2, the V gene TRBV28; 8 bases map to TRBD1. With 6 bases clipped from V and 4 bases from J, the junction kept 10 bases outside the gene matches. CDR3 length: 15 amino acids. Germline CDR1 reads MDHEN; CDR2 reads SYDVKM. CDR3 in amino acids: CASSPTGDRSYGYTF. Written as DNA, the CDR3 is TGTGCCAGCAGCCCGACAGGGGACCGTTCCTATGGCTACACCTTC.

The CDR3 nucleotides read TGTGCCAGCAGCCAAGGATGGGGGAGGGTGGGTGAAAAACTGTTTTTT. Its protein product is CASSQGWGRVGEKLFF. The chain combines TRBV3-1 (or the pseudogene TRBV3-2) with TRBJ1-4; D is perhaps TRBD1 (5 bases). Between the trimmed V and J ends, which lost 1 base and 7 bases, there was a span of 16 bases. CDR3 length: 16 amino acids. Germline-derived CDR1 and CDR2 are LGHDT and YNNKEL (reference sequence).

V gene TRBV5-1 combines with J gene TRBJ2-7, with D tentatively TRBD1 or TRBD2 (7 bases each). V was pared by 4 bases and J by 0 bases, with 11 bases between. Germline V gene sequence: CDR1 SGHRS, CDR2 YFSETQ. The CDR3 loop spans 14 amino acids. This CDR3 is CASSGGDSSYEQYF. As DNA, the CDR3 is TGCGCCAGCAGCGGGGGGGACAGCTCCTACGAGCAGTACTTC.

This chain connects TRBV5-4 to TRBJ2-7, with D maybe TRBD2 (5 bases). Germline V gene data show CDR1 as SGHNT and CDR2 as YYREEE (reference sequence). The V end lost 4 bases, the J end lost 2 bases, and 16 bases lay between the germline ends. CDR3 length: 15 amino acids. This CDR3 reads CASSLLEGSPYEQYF. CDR3 DNA: TGTGCCAGCAGCCTCCTCGAGGGCTCCCCCTACGAGCAGTACTTC.

The gene calls are TRBV7-9 and TRBJ2-7; D gene unclear. This CDR3 contains 14 residues. V was cut by 1 base and J by 1 base, with 8 bases left in between. Germline assignment: CDR1 SEHNR and CDR2 FQNEAQ (reference sequence). The CDR3 sequence: CASSLGGRSYEQYF. CDR3 nucleotides: TGTGCCAGCAGCTTAGGAGGCAGATCCTACGAGCAGTACTTC.

This sequence joins TRBV5-5 and TRBJ1-5; D perhaps matches TRBD1 (5 bases). The V end lost 2 bases, the J end lost 7 bases, and 16 bases lay between the germline ends. Germline V gene lookup returns CDR1 SGHKS and CDR2 YYEKEE (reference sequence). CDR3 size: 15 residues. The CDR3 sequence: CASSFAGAVSQPQHF. The CDR3 DNA follows: TGTGCCAGCAGCTTTGCCGGGGCCGTCAGCCAGCCCCAGCATTTT.

V is TRBV10-1 and J is TRBJ1-2; TRBD1 might be the D (5 bases). The CDR3 loop spans 14 amino acids. Germline CDR1 reads WNHNN; CDR2 reads SYGVQD (reference sequence). Trimming left V 0 bases short and J 8 bases short, with 13 bases between. Here the CDR3 reads CASSESGRESGYTF. CDR3 DNA sequence: TGCGCCAGCAGTGAGTCCGGCAGGGAATCGGGCTACACCTTC.

The table lists this clone with a few counts. The chain carries TRBV28 and TRBJ1-2, with D perhaps TRBD1 (5 bases). The CDR3 is made up of 18 amino acids. V lost 8 bases and J lost 4, with 29 bases in between. Germline CDR1 and CDR2: MDHEN and SYDVKM. The CDR3 loop reads CASFGVGAGIILGYGYTF. DNA for the CDR3: TGTGCCAGCTTTGGCGTTGGGGCAGGGATAATTTTAGGCTATGGCTACACCTTC.

The chain uses TRBV5-1 and TRBJ1-2, with D unresolved. Germline-derived CDR1 and CDR2 are SGHRS and YFSETQ. V lost 0 bases, J lost 0 bases, and 6 bases lay in between. CDR3 length: 14 residues. The DNA of the CDR3 is TGCGCCAGCAGCTTGGACAGTGCTAACTATGGCTACACCTTC. Translating gives CASSLDSANYGYTF.

This chain joins TRBV18 and TRBJ2-3; tentatively, D is TRBD1 (6 bases). The CDR3 is 16 amino acids. The ends were cut back, 0 bases at V and 1 base at J, with 11 bases in the middle. Per germline, CDR1 KGHSH and CDR2 LQKENI. The CDR3 is CASSPPVGQGTDTQYF. DNA of the CDR3: TGTGCCAGCTCACCACCGGTGGGACAAGGCACAGATACGCAGTATTTT.

This chain joins TRBV5-4 and TRBJ2-7, with 7 bases identical to TRBD1. The CDR3 has 18 amino acids. Germline V gene lookup returns CDR1 SGHNT and CDR2 YYREEE (reference sequence). The junction had 18 bases not matched to a gene; V was cut back by 3 bases and J by 3 bases. Here the CDR3 DNA reads TGTGCCAGCAGCTCAGGACCCCAGTCCGGGACAGTAGTCTACGAGCAGTACTTC. Amino acid sequence: CASSSGPQSGTVVYEQYF.

In its sample, this clone was seen once. The rearrangement links TRBV6-5 to TRBJ2-7; 10 bases are shared with TRBD2. V lost 5 bases, J lost 0 bases, and 4 bases stayed unmatched. The CDR3 runs 15 residues. CDR1 MNHEY and CDR2 SVGAGI come from the germline V gene. The CDR3 loop is CASSTSGAISYEQYF. CDR3 sequence (DNA): TGTGCCAGCAGTACTAGCGGGGCGATCTCCTACGAGCAGTACTTC.

This chain joins TRBV28 and TRBJ2-1; weak D call: TRBD2 (5 bases). V was trimmed by 4 bases and J by 8 bases, leaving 9 bases between them. The germline V gene encodes CDR1 MDHEN and CDR2 SYDVKM. The CDR3 is made up of 12 amino acids. CDR3 DNA sequence: TGTGCCAGCAGTTGGCCGAGGGATGAGCAGTTCTTC. This encodes CASSWPRDEQFF. The full variable domain, in which reference TRBV28 and TRBJ2-1 provide the parts outside the CDR3, is DVKVTQSSRYLVKRTGEKVFLECVQDMDHENMFWYRQDPGLGLRLIYFSYDVKMKEKGDIPEGYSVSREKKERFSLILESASTNQTSMYLCASSWPRDEQFFGPGTRLTVL.

V gene TRBV28 combines with J gene TRBJ2-5; no definite D call. V dropped 7 bases and J dropped 2 bases, with 8 bases sitting between them. The germline V gene has CDR1 MDHEN and CDR2 SYDVKM. The CDR3 runs to 12 residues. The chain's CDR3 is CASNQEQETQYF. The CDR3 nucleotides read TGTGCCAGCAACCAGGAACAAGAGACCCAGTACTTC.

The chain uses TRBV29-1 and TRBJ2-1; D is perhaps TRBD1 (6 bases). The CDR3 has 12 amino acids. Germline lookup yields CDR1 SQVTM and CDR2 ANQGSEA. Deletions cut 6 bases from V and 6 bases from J, with 12 bases between. Here the CDR3 DNA reads TGCAGCGTACTCAGGGGTACCAATGAGCAGTTCTTC. Encoded protein: CSVLRGTNEQFF.

This sequence joins TRBV7-6 and TRBJ2-1, with 12 nucleotides matching TRBD2. The germline CDR1 and CDR2 sequences are SGHVS and FNYEAQ. With 5 bases clipped from V and 4 bases from J, the junction kept 15 bases outside the gene matches. The CDR3 has 19 amino acids. The chain's CDR3 is CASSPKGRLAGEGYNEQFF. In nucleotides, the CDR3 is TGTGCCAGCAGCCCCAAGGGGCGACTAGCGGGAGAAGGGTACAATGAGCAGTTCTTC.

Only a few counts were recorded for this clone. The chain couples TRBV18 to TRBJ1-5; D gene unclear. V was pared by 3 bases and J by 2 bases, with 11 bases between. From germline, CDR1 is KGHSH and CDR2 LQKENI. The CDR3 is 15 amino acids. The CDR3 DNA follows: TGTGCCAGCTCACCGATGGGCCAGGGCAATCAGCCCCAGCATTTT. Encoded protein: CASSPMGQGNQPQHF.

V usage is TRBV27 and J usage is TRBJ1-4; D unresolved. The germline V and J ends were trimmed by 5 bases and 3 bases, with 13 bases remaining between them. The CDR3 totals 15 residues. Germline V gene sequence: CDR1 MNHEY, CDR2 SMNVEV (reference sequence). The CDR3 loop is CASSVRHGPNEKLFF. DNA of the CDR3: TGTGCCAGCAGTGTCCGACACGGCCCTAATGAAAAACTGTTTTTT.

This sequence joins TRBV19 and TRBJ2-3; D possibly corresponds to TRBD1 (7 bases). Trimming left V 9 bases short and J 2 bases short, with 21 bases between. CDR1 is LNHDA, CDR2 SQIVND, per germline (reference sequence). The CDR3 totals 16 residues. The CDR3 here is CASRGVALVNTDTQYF. Written as DNA, the CDR3 is TGTGCCAGCAGGGGGGTAGCGCTCGTAAACACAGATACGCAGTATTTT.

This chain links TRBV6-5 with TRBJ1-3; D gene unclear. The CDR3 runs to 13 residues. V was trimmed by 10 bases and J by 0 bases, leaving 10 bases between them. In germline, CDR1 is MNHEY, CDR2 SVGAGI. The CDR3: CATKEPSGNTIYF. The CDR3 nucleotides are TGTGCCACCAAAGAGCCCTCTGGAAACACCATATATTTT.

In DNA form, the CDR3 reads TGTGCCAGCAGTCCCACAGGGAAGTACTTC. This translates into CASSPTGKYF. The J gene is TRBJ2-7, the V gene TRBV2, with D possibly being TRBD1 (6 bases). The V gene lost 5 bases and the J gene lost 11 bases, with 10 bases spanning the gap. This CDR3 is built from 10 residues. Germline V gene lookup returns CDR1 SNHLY and CDR2 FYNNEI.

The J gene is TRBJ1-3, the V gene TRBV7-2, with D possibly being TRBD1 (6 bases). This CDR3 has 16 residues. V lost 5 bases to trimming and J lost 0 bases, with 14 bases between them. Germline V gene data show CDR1 as SGHTA and CDR2 as FQGNSA. CDR3 sequence: CASSTDSAISGNTIYF. For the CDR3, the DNA is TGTGCCAGCAGCACGGACAGTGCTATCTCTGGAAACACCATATATTTT.

The chain couples TRBV27 to TRBJ1-4; D gene unclear. V was shortened by 3 bases and J by 13 bases, with 12 bases between the two germline ends. The V gene's germline CDR1 is MNHEY and CDR2 SMNVEV (reference sequence). The CDR3 totals 12 residues. The CDR3 region has the DNA TGTGCCAGCAGTTTCCCCGGCGGAGGACTGTTTTTT. It translates to CASSFPGGGLFF.

V gene TRBV6-5 combines with J gene TRBJ2-1, with D possibly TRBD1 on 5 matching bases. This CDR3 has 14 residues. The germline V and J ends were trimmed by 4 bases and 3 bases, with 10 bases remaining between them. Germline-derived CDR1 and CDR2 are MNHEY and SVGAGI. CDR3 amino acids: CASSFRVSYNEQFF. Here the CDR3 DNA reads TGTGCCAGCAGTTTCAGGGTTAGCTACAATGAGCAGTTCTTC.